Listed here is a single T cell receptor beta chain. Its antigen is as yet unknown. This entry is derived from a study of cytomegalovirus exposure and HLA in healthy donors. Study results and limitations: Previous analysis showed most TCR beta V segments were productive about 87% or about 30% of the time. Within a later analysis, the majority of CMV-associated TCR beta chains appeared HLA-restricted. Later analysis revealed greater clonal expansion in HLA-associated TCR beta chains than in equally common others.

The PCR ran on 60 Vbeta and 13 Jbeta primers. Produced via immunoSEQ multiplex PCR; TCRdb's table is partial and in-frame only. Of roughly 100,000 clones listed, less than 80% are singletons. This CDR3 is built from 16 residues. Germline values: CDR1 LNHNV, CDR2 YYDKDF (reference sequence). V shed 1 base, J shed 6 bases, and the junction held 6 bases outside the gene matches. The rearrangement uses TRBV15 and TRBJ2-2; 9 bases are a match to TRBD2. The TCR sequence derives from a woman between 40 and 50 years old in good health and CMV-seronegative. The sample consisted of PBMCs. The CDR3, as DNA: TGTGCCACCAGCAGAGTTAGCGGGAGCTCGGCCGGGGAGCTGTTTTTT. Translation gives CATSRVSGSSAGELFF. Supplemented by reference TRBV15 and TRBJ2-2, the full variable domain reads DAMVIQNPRYQVTQFGKPVTLSCSQTLNHNVMYWYQQKSSQAPKLLFHYYDKDFNNEADTPDNFQSRRPNTSFCFLDIRSPGLGDTAMYLCATSRVSGSSAGELFFGEGSRLTVL.